The 26 T cell receptor beta chains below come from one sample, sequenced in a study of blood T cell repertoires in COVID-19 (dated by TCRdb to about 2020). Libraries were built with the immunoSEQ multiplex PCR assay. In its TCRdb copy, this immuneACCESS table keeps in-frame sequences only and misses some clones. Where compared with another copy, unresolved V genes explain less than half of these, and the others have no known cause. Within this sample are about 160,000 clones, with approximately 87% of them counted one time only. The ten top clones hold 10% of the sample. The sample taken for sequencing was peripheral blood. These TCRs come from a woman in her 70s with COVID-19, enrolled during active disease.

This clone was seen ten or more times. The rearrangement uses TRBV21-1 and TRBJ1-6. TRBV21-1 counts as a pseudogene. The CDR3 is 19 amino acids. CDR3 coding DNA: TGTGCCAGCAGCATTCTAGATAAGGCCTTCAGCTCCTATAATTCACCCCTCCACTTT. Its protein product is CASSILDKAFSSYNSPLHF.

The chain uses TRBV5-1 and TRBJ2-7; TRBD1 agrees at 11 bases. This CDR3 has 15 amino acids. From germline, CDR1 is SGHRS and CDR2 YFSETQ. V trimming: 4 bases; J trimming: 0 bases; junction bases outside the gene matches: 3. The CDR3 coding sequence is TGCGCCAGCAGCCACGGGACAGGGGGCTCCTACGAGCAGTACTTC. Translating gives CASSHGTGGSYEQYF. Supplemented by reference TRBV5-1 and TRBJ2-7, the full variable domain reads KAGVTQTPRYLIKTRGQQVTLSCSPISGHRSVSWYQQTPGQGLQFLFEYFSETQRNKGNFPGRFSGRQFSNSRSEMNVSTLELGDSALYLCASSHGTGGSYEQYFGPGTRLTVT.

This sequence joins TRBV27 and TRBJ1-1, with a tentative D call TRBD1 (6 bases). Deletions cut 2 bases from V and 1 base from J, with 11 bases between. CDR1 is MNHEY and CDR2 is SMNVEV in the germline V gene (reference sequence). The CDR3 contains 15 residues. CDR3 in amino acids: CASSLRQAKNTEAFF. CDR3 in DNA: TGTGCCAGCAGTTTACGACAGGCTAAGAACACTGAAGCTTTCTTT.

The gene calls are TRBV7-6 and TRBJ1-6; 10 nucleotides match TRBD1. Germline loops: CDR1 SGHVS, CDR2 FNYEAQ. J gave up 10 bases and V 5 bases, and 8 bases lay outside the gene matches. CDR3 length: 15 residues. The CDR3 bases are TGTGCCAGCAGCAAGGGGACAGGGGCAGGATCACCCCTCCACTTT. It codes for CASSKGTGAGSPLHF. Complete variable domain (other parts from reference TRBV7-6 and TRBJ1-6): GAGVSQSPRYKVTKRGQDVALRCDPISGHVSLYWYRQALGQGPEFLTYFNYEAQQDKSGLPNDRFSAERPEGSISTLTIQRTEQRDSAMYRCASSKGTGAGSPLHFGNGTRLTVT.

About this clone itself: Other nucleotide sequences from this sample produce the same CDR3. This chain connects TRBV5-5 to TRBJ1-5; the D is unclear. Germline V gene lookup returns CDR1 SGHKS and CDR2 YYEKEE (reference sequence). Between the trimmed V and J ends, which lost 4 bases and 2 bases, there was a span of 10 bases. This CDR3 contains 14 residues. In DNA, the CDR3 is TGTGCCAGCAGCCTGGGCGGGGGCAATCAGCCCCAGCATTTT. Translation: CASSLGGGNQPQHF.

This rearrangement joins TRBV30 to TRBJ1-4, with D maybe TRBD1 (6 bases). Trimming took 3 bases from V and 1 from J, leaving 12 bases between them. Germline CDR1 GTSNPN, CDR2 SVGIG (reference sequence). The CDR3 has 15 amino acids. In DNA, the CDR3 is TGTGCCTGGAGCTTAAAACAGGGAACTAATGAAAAACTGTTTTTT. This gives the protein CAWSLKQGTNEKLFF.

This chain links TRBV25-1 with TRBJ2-5, with 14 bases aligning to TRBD2. V was pared by 5 bases and J by 2 bases, with 7 bases of the junction left unmatched. The germline V gene encodes CDR1 MGHDK and CDR2 SYGVNS. The CDR3 covers 17 residues. CDR3 sequence: CASSRTSGGRGQETQYF. CDR3 bases: TGTGCCAGCAGTAGGACTAGCGGGGGGAGGGGGCAAGAGACCCAGTACTTC.

As DNA, the CDR3 is TGTGCCAGCAGTCCATACAGGAGCTCCTATAATTCACCCCTCCACTTT. Its protein product is CASSPYRSSYNSPLHF. V is TRBV7-8 and J is TRBJ1-6; a possible D gene is TRBD1 (5 bases). CDR3 length equals 16 residues. Trimming shortened V by 6 bases and J by 0 bases, and 12 bases separated the two germline ends. Germline V gene data show CDR1 as SGHVS and CDR2 as FQNEAQ.

V usage is TRBV28 and J usage is TRBJ1-1; TRBD1 agrees at 10 bases. Germline V CDR1 and CDR2: MDHEN, SYDVKM. The length of the CDR3 is 14 residues. V was pared by 4 bases and J by 4 bases, with 3 bases of the junction left unmatched. CDR3 DNA: TGTGCCAGCAGTTGGACAGGGGGGCCCACTGAAGCTTTCTTT. It is translated as CASSWTGGPTEAFF.

The gene calls are TRBV6-5 and TRBJ1-1, with 7 bases aligning to TRBD1. The J segment lost 4 bases and the V segment lost 4 bases, leaving 6 bases of the junction unmatched. Germline V gene data show CDR1 as MNHEY and CDR2 as SVGAGI. CDR3 length: 14 amino acids. The CDR3 region is CASSSTGPGTEAFF. CDR3 DNA: TGTGCCAGCAGTTCGACAGGGCCGGGCACTGAAGCTTTCTTT.

The chain couples TRBV28 to TRBJ1-5, with D possibly TRBD1 on 6 matching bases. Germline V gene sequence: CDR1 MDHEN, CDR2 SYDVKM. Trimming took off 6 bases at V and 7 bases at J, with 13 bases between the two ends. The CDR3 covers 13 residues. The DNA of the CDR3 is TGTGCCAGCAGCTCCCCACAGGGCCAGCCCCAGCATTTT. Translating gives CASSSPQGQPQHF.

Written as DNA, the CDR3 is TGTGCCAGCAGCAAAAACAGGGCCTCTGGGGCCAACGTCCTGACTTTC. Translating gives CASSKNRASGANVLTF. The chain carries TRBV5-6 and TRBJ2-6; possible D gene TRBD1, 6 bases. V gave up 4 bases and J gave up 0 bases, with 11 bases separating them. Germline-derived CDR1 and CDR2 are SGHDT and YYEEEE. The CDR3 is 16 residues long.

CDR3 nucleotide sequence: TGTGCCAGCAGCGATGGACAGCCACAACAAGAGGCACCCCTCCACTTT. This codes for CASSDGQPQQEAPLHF. The J gene is TRBJ1-6, the V gene TRBV28; D perhaps matches TRBD1 (6 bases). V lost 6 bases and J 11 bases, leaving 23 bases between the germline ends. Germline CDR1 is MDHEN and CDR2 is SYDVKM. This CDR3 is 16 amino acids long.

The rearrangement uses TRBV21-1 and TRBJ2-7; the table's D call, TRBD1, was not checked against the DNA. TRBV21-1 is described as a pseudogene. CDR3 size: 13 residues. The CDR3: CASSKPQVTEQYF. CDR3 nucleotide sequence: TGTGCCAGCAGCAAACCCCAGGTAACGGAGCAGTACTTC.

This sequence joins TRBV5-1 and TRBJ1-4, with D maybe TRBD1 (6 bases). V lost 4 bases, J lost 5 bases, and 12 bases lay in between. The CDR3 covers 14 residues. Germline CDR1 is SGHRS and CDR2 is YFSETQ. The CDR3, as DNA: TGCGCCAGCAGCGTAGGGGGGGCGAATGAAAAACTGTTTTTT. Amino acid sequence: CASSVGGANEKLFF.

The chain has TRBV5-1 and TRBJ2-3, with D possibly being TRBD1 (5 bases). The CDR3 is 15 residues long. Trimming stripped 0 bases from V and 6 bases from J, with 14 bases between. Germline CDR1 and CDR2: SGHRS and YFSETQ. The DNA of the CDR3 is TGCGCCAGCAGCTTGGCCGGCAGGGTCGGGGATACGCAGTATTTT. Its translation is CASSLAGRVGDTQYF.

DNA for the CDR3: TGTGCCAGCAGTAGGCCTAGAGGAACCGAGCAGTACTTC. It encodes CASSRPRGTEQYF. V is TRBV6-5 and J is TRBJ2-7; no clear D. There are 13 residues in the CDR3. V was clipped by 5 bases and J by 6 bases, with 14 bases between them. Germline V gene lookup returns CDR1 MNHEY and CDR2 SVGAGI.

The rearrangement links TRBV9 to TRBJ2-7; 7 bases align to TRBD2. Germline loops: CDR1 SGDLS, CDR2 YYNGEE. This CDR3 contains 15 residues. V lost 0 bases, J lost 4 bases, and 7 bases stayed unmatched. CDR3 loop: CASSVGRAGLYEQYF. CDR3 DNA: TGTGCCAGCAGCGTAGGGCGAGCGGGACTATACGAGCAGTACTTC.

The chain employs TRBV5-4 and TRBJ2-6, with a possible D match to TRBD1 (6 bases). Germline CDR1 is SGHNT and CDR2 is YYREEE (reference sequence). This CDR3 has 18 amino acids. V was clipped by 2 bases and J by 0 bases, with 15 bases between them. The CDR3 loop is CASSFLGAIDSGANVLTF. The CDR3 nucleotides are TGTGCCAGCAGCTTCTTGGGGGCAATTGACTCTGGGGCCAACGTCCTGACTTTC.

The V gene is TRBV2, the J gene TRBJ1-5; 8 bases match TRBD1. This CDR3 has 14 amino acids. Trimming removed 2 bases from V and 7 bases from J; junction bases left unmatched: 4. CDR1 and CDR2 from the germline V gene are SNHLY and FYNNEI. CDR3 coding DNA: TGTGCCAGCAGTGAACGACAGGGGAGCCAGCCCCAGCATTTT. Residues: CASSERQGSQPQHF.

The rearrangement uses TRBV30 and TRBJ1-4; D ambiguous. V was pared by 0 bases and J by 7 bases, with 15 bases between. The germline V gene encodes CDR1 GTSNPN and CDR2 SVGIG (reference sequence). The CDR3 runs 15 residues. In nucleotides, the CDR3 is TGTGCCTGGAGTGTACGGCAGGTGGGGAGTGAAAAACTGTTTTTT. Protein: CAWSVRQVGSEKLFF.

Notes on this clone: The identical CDR3 is also encoded by other nucleotide sequences in the sample. The rearrangement joins TRBV7-6 to TRBJ2-1; no firm D call. This CDR3 region has 16 residues. V lost 1 base, J lost 4 bases, and 14 bases lay in between. From germline, CDR1 is SGHVS and CDR2 FNYEAQ. The CDR3 is CASSLEERPPYNEQFF. DNA of the CDR3: TGTGCCAGCAGCTTAGAGGAGCGACCACCTTACAATGAGCAGTTCTTC.

CDR3 region: CASSLEVRGLGEAFF. As DNA, the CDR3 is TGCGCCAGCAGCTTGGAGGTCAGGGGGCTCGGTGAAGCTTTCTTT. The V call is TRBV5-1, the J call TRBJ1-1, with 8 positions matching TRBD1. The CDR3 is 15 amino acids. Germline values: CDR1 SGHRS, CDR2 YFSETQ. Unmatched junction bases numbered 8, after V lost 0 bases and J lost 7 bases.

The sample holds a few counts of this clone. V usage is TRBV20-1 and J usage is TRBJ1-4; possibly TRBD1 for D (5 bases). V lost 3 bases, J lost 7 bases, and 15 bases lay in between. Per the germline V gene, CDR1 is DFQATT and CDR2 is SNEGSKA (reference sequence). The CDR3 sequence is 14 residues long. The CDR3: CSASSTVLVEKLFF. DNA of the CDR3: TGCAGTGCTAGTTCGACAGTTCTAGTTGAAAAACTGTTTTTT.

Only one count was recorded for this clone. The chain uses TRBV30 and TRBJ2-1; D ambiguous. Per germline, CDR1 GTSNPN and CDR2 SVGIG (reference sequence). The CDR3 has 12 residues. Between the trimmed V and J ends, which lost 1 base and 7 bases, there was a span of 8 bases. The CDR3 sequence is CAWSDSPNEQFF. The DNA for the CDR3 is TGTGCCTGGAGTGATAGCCCAAATGAGCAGTTCTTC.

This clone has only a few counts. The genes are TRBV6-5 and TRBJ1-2, with 7 bases lining up with TRBD1. The CDR3 totals 15 residues. J was trimmed by 2 bases and V by 2 bases; bases with no gene match: 5. The V gene's germline CDR1 is MNHEY and CDR2 SVGAGI. This chain's CDR3 is CASSYRTGNNYGYTF. The CDR3 region has the DNA TGTGCCAGCAGTTACCGGACAGGTAACAACTATGGCTACACCTTC.